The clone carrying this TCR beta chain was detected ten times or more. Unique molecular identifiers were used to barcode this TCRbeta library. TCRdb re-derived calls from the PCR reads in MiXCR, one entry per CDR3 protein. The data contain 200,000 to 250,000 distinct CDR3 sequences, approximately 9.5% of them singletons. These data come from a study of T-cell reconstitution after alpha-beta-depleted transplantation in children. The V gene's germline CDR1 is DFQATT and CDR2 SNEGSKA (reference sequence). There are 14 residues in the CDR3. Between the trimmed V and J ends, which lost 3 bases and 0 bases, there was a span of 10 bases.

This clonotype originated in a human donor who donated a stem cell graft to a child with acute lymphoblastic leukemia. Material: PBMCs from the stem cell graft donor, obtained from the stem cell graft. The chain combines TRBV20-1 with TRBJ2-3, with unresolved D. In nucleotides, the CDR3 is TGCAGTGCTAGGGACGTCTCTAGCACAGATACGCAGTATTTT. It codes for CSARDVSSTDTQYF.